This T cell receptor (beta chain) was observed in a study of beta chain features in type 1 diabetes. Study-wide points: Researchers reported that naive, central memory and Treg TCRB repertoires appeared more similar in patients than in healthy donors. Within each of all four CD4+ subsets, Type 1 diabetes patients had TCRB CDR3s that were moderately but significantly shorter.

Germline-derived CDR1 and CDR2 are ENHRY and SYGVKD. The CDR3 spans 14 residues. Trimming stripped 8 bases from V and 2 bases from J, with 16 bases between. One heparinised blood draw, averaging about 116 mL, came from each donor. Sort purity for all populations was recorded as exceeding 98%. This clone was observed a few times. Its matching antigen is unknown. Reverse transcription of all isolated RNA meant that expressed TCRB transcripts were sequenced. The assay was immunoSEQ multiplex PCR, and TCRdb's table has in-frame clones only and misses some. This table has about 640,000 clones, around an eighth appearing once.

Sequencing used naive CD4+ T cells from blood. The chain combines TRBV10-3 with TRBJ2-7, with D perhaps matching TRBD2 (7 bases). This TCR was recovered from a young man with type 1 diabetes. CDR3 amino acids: CAIGAGASTYEQYF. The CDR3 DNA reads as TGTGCCATCGGGGCGGGGGCGTCGACCTACGAGCAGTACTTC.